This T cell receptor beta chain was identified during a study of T-cell reconstitution after alpha-beta-depleted transplantation in children. Construction of the TCRbeta library involved unique molecular identifiers. TCRdb passed the PCR reads through MiXCR, listing each CDR3 protein once. Here the sample spans 600,000 or so distinct CDR3 sequences, 23% being singletons. Notes on this clonotype: No antigen is known for it.

This CDR3 has 13 amino acids. V was clipped by 4 bases and J by 9 bases; unmatched bases: 8. The germline CDR1 and CDR2 sequences are SQVTM and ANQGSEA. Whole-study results and caveats: After one year, T-cell counts and TCRbeta diversity mostly came from new T cells. Surviving recipient cells, namely T cells and thymic progenitors, were the source of high day-60 TCRbeta diversity in some patients.

This sequence originates from a boy younger than two who had a stem cell transplant for acute myeloid leukemia, so the T cells may come from the graft donor. The sequenced sample was PBMCs, mostly from graft donor cells, obtained 360 days after TCRalphabeta/CD19-depleted stem cell transplant. The V call is TRBV29-1, the J call TRBJ2-1, with 8 positions matching TRBD1. The CDR3 is CSVGQGSYSEQFF. The CDR3 DNA sequence: TGCAGCGTTGGACAGGGGAGTTATAGTGAGCAGTTCTTC.